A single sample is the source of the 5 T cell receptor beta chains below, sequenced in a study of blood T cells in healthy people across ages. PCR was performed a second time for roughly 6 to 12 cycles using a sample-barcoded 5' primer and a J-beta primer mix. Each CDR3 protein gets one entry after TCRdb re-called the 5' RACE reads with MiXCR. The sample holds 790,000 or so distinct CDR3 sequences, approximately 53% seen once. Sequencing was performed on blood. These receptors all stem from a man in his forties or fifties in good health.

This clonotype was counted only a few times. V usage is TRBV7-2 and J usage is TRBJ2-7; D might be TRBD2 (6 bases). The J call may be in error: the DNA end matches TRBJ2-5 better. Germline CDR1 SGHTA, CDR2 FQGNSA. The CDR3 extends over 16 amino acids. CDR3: CASSLEIVEGAETQYF. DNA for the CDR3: TGTGCCAGCAGCTTAGAGATAGTGGAGGGAGCAGAGACCCAGTACTTC.

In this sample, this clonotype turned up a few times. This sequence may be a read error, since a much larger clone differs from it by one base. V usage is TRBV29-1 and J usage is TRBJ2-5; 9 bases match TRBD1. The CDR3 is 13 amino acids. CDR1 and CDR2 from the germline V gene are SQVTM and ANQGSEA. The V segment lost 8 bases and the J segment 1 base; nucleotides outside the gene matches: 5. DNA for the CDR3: TGCAGCAGACGGGACAGGGTCCAAGAGACCCAGTACTTC. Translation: CSRRDRVQETQYF.

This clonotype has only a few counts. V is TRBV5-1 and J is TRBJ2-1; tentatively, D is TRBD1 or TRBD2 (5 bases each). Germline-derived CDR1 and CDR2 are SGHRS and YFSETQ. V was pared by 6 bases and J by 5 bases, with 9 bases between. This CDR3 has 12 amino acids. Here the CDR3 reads CASTGLDNEQFF. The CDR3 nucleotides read TGCGCCAGCACGGGGCTTGACAATGAGCAGTTCTTC.

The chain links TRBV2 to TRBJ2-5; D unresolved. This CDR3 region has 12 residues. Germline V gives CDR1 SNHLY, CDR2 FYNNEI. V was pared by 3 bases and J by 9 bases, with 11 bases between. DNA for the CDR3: TGTGCCAGCAGTGACAATTTTAGGGCCCAGTACTTC. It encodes CASSDNFRAQYF. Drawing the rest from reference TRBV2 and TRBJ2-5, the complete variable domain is EPEVTQTPSHQVTQMGQEVILRCVPISNHLYFYWYRQILGQKVEFLVSFYNNEISEKSEIFDDQFSVERPDGSNFTLKIRSTKLEDSAMYFCASSDNFRAQYFGPGTRLLVL.

The CDR3 protein is CASEGQNYEQYF. The CDR3 DNA sequence: TGTGCCAGCGAGGGACAGAACTACGAGCAGTACTTC. The chain joins TRBV19 to TRBJ2-7; 7 bases align to TRBD1. The CDR3 has 12 amino acids. Germline-derived CDR1 and CDR2 are LNHDA and SQIVND (reference sequence). The V gene end was trimmed by 9 bases and the J gene end by 3 bases; junction bases not matched to a gene: 5.